The 24 T cell receptor beta chains given below trace back to one sample, sequenced in a study of blood T cell repertoires in COVID-19. Libraries were prepared by immunoSEQ multiplex PCR; TCRdb keeps only in-frame clonotypes and omits some of them. The profile shows some 100,000 clones, roughly 90% of them singletons. Source material: peripheral blood. The receptors come from a woman aged 60-75 years with acute or convalescent COVID-19.

The chain links TRBV30 to TRBJ1-2, with a weak D call TRBD1 (6 bases). V was shortened by 2 bases and J by 5 bases, with 12 bases between the two germline ends. The CDR3 is 13 amino acids. Germline V gives CDR1 GTSNPN, CDR2 SVGIG (reference sequence). The CDR3 DNA reads as TGTGCCTGGAGTCCTCCAGGGGAGTATGGCTACACCTTC. The encoded protein is CAWSPPGEYGYTF.

The chain carries TRBV7-9 and TRBJ2-3; 9 nucleotides agree with TRBD2. This CDR3 is built from 15 residues. The V gene end was trimmed by 3 bases and the J gene end by 6 bases; junction bases not matched to a gene: 7. CDR1 is SEHNR, CDR2 FQNEAQ, per germline (reference sequence). The CDR3 DNA follows: TGTGCCAGCAGCTTCAGGCGGGAGGGCCTCGATACGCAGTATTTT. Its protein is CASSFRREGLDTQYF.

The chain has TRBV7-2 and TRBJ2-7; 10 nucleotides agree with TRBD2. The CDR3 runs 16 residues. J lost 3 bases, V lost 2 bases, and 7 bases had no gene match. Per germline, CDR1 SGHTA and CDR2 FQGNSA. CDR3 amino acids: CASSLRSSGRNYEQYF. The DNA of the CDR3 is TGTGCCAGCAGCTTACGGTCTAGCGGGAGAAACTACGAGCAGTACTTC.

V gene TRBV9 combines with J gene TRBJ2-3; 7 bases line up with TRBD1. The length of the CDR3 is 14 residues. Germline CDR1 reads SGDLS; CDR2 reads YYNGEE. The V gene end was trimmed by 3 bases and the J gene end by 2 bases; junction bases not matched to a gene: 3. The chain's CDR3 is CASSETGVTDTQYF. Written as DNA, the CDR3 is TGTGCCAGCAGCGAAACAGGGGTCACAGATACGCAGTATTTT.

The J gene is TRBJ2-1, the V gene TRBV5-5, with 7 bases matching TRBD1. CDR1 is SGHKS and CDR2 is YYEKEE in the germline V gene (reference sequence). This CDR3 has 13 residues. The V segment lost 5 bases and the J segment 2 bases; nucleotides outside the gene matches: 1. CDR3 residues: CASRGQPYNEQFF. The CDR3 coding sequence is TGTGCCAGCAGGGGACAGCCCTACAATGAGCAGTTCTTC.

The rearrangement links TRBV10-1 to TRBJ2-7; 12 bases map to TRBD2. Germline V gene data show CDR1 as WNHNN and CDR2 as SYGVQD (reference sequence). This CDR3 comprises 16 residues. After removal of 4 bases from V and 0 bases from J, the junction contained 4 bases not matched to a gene. CDR3 DNA: TGCGCCAGCAGTGGGGGACTAGCGGGCCTCTCCTACGAGCAGTACTTC. Protein product: CASSGGLAGLSYEQYF.

The chain has TRBV5-1 and TRBJ1-1, with a possible D match to TRBD1 (5 bases). V was trimmed by 1 base and J by 4 bases, leaving 17 bases between them. The CDR3 is 16 residues long. CDR1 is SGHRS, CDR2 YFSETQ, per germline. The DNA for the CDR3 is TGCGCCAGCAGCTTGCAGCAGGGAATGTCCAGCACTGAAGCTTTCTTT. Translated: CASSLQQGMSSTEAFF.

This clone has more than one count but fewer than ten. The V gene is TRBV6-5, the J gene TRBJ2-5, with TRBD1 matching 7 bases. The CDR3 has 15 residues. Germline assignment: CDR1 MNHEY and CDR2 SVGAGI. The ends lost 5 bases at V and 5 bases at J; junction bases unmatched: 11. Here the CDR3 DNA reads TGTGCCAGCAGTCGACAGGGCCCAGCACTGGAGACCCAGTACTTC. This encodes CASSRQGPALETQYF.

The chain recombines TRBV28 with TRBJ1-2; 7 bases map to TRBD1. J was trimmed by 2 bases and V by 6 bases; bases with no gene match: 6. The CDR3 length is 14 residues. The germline V gene encodes CDR1 MDHEN and CDR2 SYDVKM. The CDR3 DNA reads TGTGCCAGCAGACGTACAGGGGCCAACTATGGCTACACCTTC. Amino acids: CASRRTGANYGYTF.

The chain links TRBV27 to TRBJ2-7; 9 bases match TRBD1. The V and J ends lost 6 bases and 3 bases, in that order; junction bases with no gene match: 6. CDR1 is MNHEY, CDR2 SMNVEV, per germline (reference sequence). CDR3 length: 14 amino acids. The CDR3 DNA reads as TGTGCCAGCAGCCTACAGGGGGCTGTCTACGAGCAGTACGTC. It encodes CASSLQGAVYEQYV.

V and J are TRBV6-1 and TRBJ2-1; 7 nucleotides agree with TRBD2. V shed 0 bases and J 3 bases; nucleotides not matched to a gene: 5. The CDR3 spans 16 residues. From germline, CDR1 is MNHNS and CDR2 SASEGT. CDR3 residues: CASSEAPSGYYNEQFF. In DNA form, the CDR3 reads TGTGCCAGCAGTGAAGCCCCTAGCGGATACTACAATGAGCAGTTCTTC.

This chain joins TRBV10-3 and TRBJ2-7; the D is unclear. The CDR3 consists of 12 residues. Germline values: CDR1 ENHRY, CDR2 SYGVKD. V was shortened by 4 bases and J by 10 bases, with 14 bases between the two germline ends. The CDR3 DNA reads TGTGCCATCAGTGTTAATCAACAGCCCCAGTACGTC. Translating gives CAISVNQQPQYV.

The chain combines TRBV5-1 with TRBJ2-3, with D perhaps TRBD2 (6 bases). The CDR3 spans 16 residues. Germline V gene sequence: CDR1 SGHRS, CDR2 YFSETQ. Trimming shortened V by 0 bases and J by 2 bases, and 13 bases separated the two germline ends. In nucleotides, the CDR3 is TGCGCCAGCAGCTTGGCCGGGTTAGCGGTCACAGATACGCAGTATTTT. It specifies CASSLAGLAVTDTQYF.

The V gene is TRBV5-1, the J gene TRBJ1-4; tentatively, D is TRBD1 (6 bases). This CDR3 comprises 14 residues. Trimming took 4 bases from V and 3 from J, leaving 10 bases between them. The germline V gene encodes CDR1 SGHRS and CDR2 YFSETQ. As DNA, the CDR3 is TGCGCCAGCAGCCAACAGGGAGCTAATGAAAAACTGTTTTTT. Translated, it gives CASSQQGANEKLFF.

V and J are TRBV21-1 and TRBJ2-1; the table's D call of TRBD2 was not tested on the DNA. TRBV21-1 is termed a pseudogene. This CDR3 is 19 amino acids long. The CDR3: CASSTSLRWGREGYNEQFF. The CDR3 DNA follows: TGTGCCAGCAGCACCTCCCTCCGGTGGGGGCGGGAGGGTTACAATGAGCAGTTCTTC.

This chain uses TRBV29-1 with TRBJ2-3, with 14 bases that match TRBD2. The ends lost 7 bases at V and 4 bases at J; junction bases unmatched: 7. Per germline, CDR1 SQVTM and CDR2 ANQGSEA. The CDR3 contains 15 residues. The CDR3 is CSASGLAGVPDTQYF. CDR3 DNA sequence: TGCAGCGCCTCGGGACTAGCGGGAGTGCCAGATACGCAGTATTTT.

J is TRBJ2-1 and V is TRBV3-1 (or the pseudogene TRBV3-2); 11 bases line up with TRBD2. Germline lookup yields CDR1 LGHDT and CDR2 YNNKEL (reference sequence). CDR3 length equals 15 residues. V trimming: 0 bases; J trimming: 7 bases; junction bases outside the gene matches: 2. CDR3 sequence: CASSQDASGRNEQFF. The CDR3 DNA follows: TGTGCCAGCAGCCAAGATGCTAGCGGGAGGAATGAGCAGTTCTTC.

V is TRBV11-3 and J is TRBJ2-5; 9 bases align to TRBD1. Germline V gives CDR1 SGHNT, CDR2 YENEEA. Trimming removed 5 bases from V and 5 bases from J; junction bases left unmatched: 9. The CDR3 covers 15 residues. In DNA form, the CDR3 reads TGTGCCAGCAGCACACGGGACAGGGTGGGGGAGACCCAGTACTTC. Encoded protein: CASSTRDRVGETQYF.

The genes are TRBV6-1 and TRBJ2-3, with no clear D. Germline CDR1 and CDR2: MNHNS and SASEGT. The CDR3 runs 15 residues. Trimming left V 3 bases short and J 0 bases short, with 10 bases between. The chain's CDR3 is CASSDMSSSTDTQYF. Here the CDR3 DNA reads TGTGCCAGCAGTGATATGTCTTCTAGCACAGATACGCAGTATTTT.

In this sample, this clone turned up once. V is TRBV5-1 and J is TRBJ2-1, with TRBD2 identical over 14 bases. Unmatched junction bases numbered 12, after V lost 4 bases and J lost 6 bases. Germline V gene data show CDR1 as SGHRS and CDR2 as YFSETQ. The CDR3 extends over 18 amino acids. The CDR3 spells CASSPQGTSGRAGNEQFF. The CDR3 DNA reads TGCGCCAGCAGCCCCCAAGGGACTAGCGGGAGAGCTGGCAATGAGCAGTTCTTC.

The genes are TRBV6-6 and TRBJ2-7; TRBD1 matches at 8 bases. Germline V lookup: CDR1 MNHNY, CDR2 SVGAGI (reference sequence). V gave up 6 bases and J gave up 4 bases; unmatched junction bases: 5. The CDR3 runs to 13 residues. The CDR3 bases are TGTGCCAGCAGACCAGGGGGCTTGTACGAGCAGTACTTC. Its protein product is CASRPGGLYEQYF.

V usage is TRBV18 and J usage is TRBJ2-1, with 15 positions matching TRBD2. The CDR3 has 16 amino acids. Looked up from germline, CDR1 is KGHSH and CDR2 is LQKENI. Unmatched junction bases numbered 3, after V lost 4 bases and J lost 5 bases. The CDR3 region has the DNA TGTGCCAGCTCACAATGGACTAGCGGGAGGGACAATGAGCAGTTCTTC. Translated, it gives CASSQWTSGRDNEQFF.

The gene calls are TRBV6-5 and TRBJ1-2; D is undetermined. The germline gives CDR1 MNHEY, CDR2 SVGAGI. Trimming stripped 6 bases from V and 8 bases from J, with 13 bases between. This CDR3 has 12 residues. CDR3 bases: TGTGCCAGCAGCCTAGGAGGCTACGGCTACACCTTC. Translating it yields CASSLGGYGYTF.

This chain uses TRBV19 with TRBJ1-2, with a weak D call TRBD1 (5 bases). The germline V and J ends were trimmed by 0 bases and 4 bases, with 12 bases remaining between them. In germline, CDR1 is LNHDA, CDR2 SQIVND (reference sequence). The CDR3 is made up of 15 amino acids. The CDR3 loop reads CASSIDNRGPYGYTF. The CDR3 nucleotides are TGTGCCAGTAGTATAGACAATAGGGGCCCCTATGGCTACACCTTC. Supplemented by reference TRBV19 and TRBJ1-2, the full variable domain reads DGGITQSPKYLFRKEGQNVTLSCEQNLNHDAMYWYRQDPGQGLRLIYYSQIVNDFQKGDIAEGYSVSREKKESFPLTVTSAQKNPTAFYLCASSIDNRGPYGYTFGSGTRLTVV.